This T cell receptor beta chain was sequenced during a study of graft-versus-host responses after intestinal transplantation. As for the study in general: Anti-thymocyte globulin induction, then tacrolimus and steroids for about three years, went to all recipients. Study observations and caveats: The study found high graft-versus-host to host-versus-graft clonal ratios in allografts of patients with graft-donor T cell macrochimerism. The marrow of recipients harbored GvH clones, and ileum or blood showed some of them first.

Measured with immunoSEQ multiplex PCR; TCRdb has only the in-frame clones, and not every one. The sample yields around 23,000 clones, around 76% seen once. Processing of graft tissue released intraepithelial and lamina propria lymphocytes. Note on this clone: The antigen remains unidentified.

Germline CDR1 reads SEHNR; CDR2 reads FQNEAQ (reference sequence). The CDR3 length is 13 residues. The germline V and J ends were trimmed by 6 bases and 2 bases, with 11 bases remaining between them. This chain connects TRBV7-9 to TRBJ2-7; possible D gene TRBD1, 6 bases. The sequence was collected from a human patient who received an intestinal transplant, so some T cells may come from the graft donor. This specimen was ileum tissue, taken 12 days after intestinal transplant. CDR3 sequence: CASSPQGTYEQYF. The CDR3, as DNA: TGTGCCAGCAGTCCACAGGGAACCTACGAGCAGTACTTC.